This TCR beta chain was recovered during a study of T cell responses to AZD1222 COVID-19 vaccine (dated by TCRdb to about 2021). Concerning the study at large: A total of 240 or so trial participants underwent TCR sequencing, of whom some 200 had received two doses of AZD1222 and some 25 had received two doses of the MenACWY control vaccine. Trial participants were enrolled by age into 18-55, 56-69 and 70-plus year subgroups, with roughly 160, 29 and 62 TCR-sequenced participants respectively. What the authors observed across the whole study: Because no day 14 peak-response samples were available, repertoires were characterized only after the peak T cell response. Vaccine-associated CD4 TCRs spanned the whole spike protein, with dominant responses in regions 160-218 and 743-854. Reportedly, close to half of the unique spike-specific TCRs recognized epitopes lying outside the regions that are mutated in the B.1.351 and B.1.1.7 variants. After two AZD1222 doses, both the breadth and the depth of spike-specific TCRs were significantly higher than at day 0 and than in MenACWY recipients. The 56-69-year group was small, and its depth increase did not reach significance, likely because of low power. Participants were mostly white British, with more females than males. The authors suggested clonal diversity may have been underestimated. Only five or six AZD1222 recipients were SARS-CoV-2 seropositive at baseline, limiting conclusions about previously exposed vaccinees.

The CDR3 regions of human TCRbeta chains were subjected to immunosequencing. On the study's bioinformatics: Repertoire TCRs were matched against a reference library of SARS-CoV-2-specific TCRs generated with the MIRA antigen-specificity platform. Breadth was defined as the fraction of unique TCRs that were SARS-CoV-2-associated, and depth was defined as the fraction of total T cells that were SARS-CoV-2-associated. Each spike-specific TCR was assigned to its reactive spike region and to a CD4 or CD8 class using the MIRA data. Log10-transformed breadth and depth values were compared by one-way ANOVA with Sidak's multiple comparisons tests. Here the immuneACCESS table is served through TCRdb, limited to in-frame sequences with V and J called. Missing clones are a known gap in these copies; in checked studies unresolved V genes cover under half, and the rest lacks a known reason. V and J calls and clone size are as listed in that table; D and trimming were resolved from the DNA. The sample table shows about 180,000 clones, and 88% are seen once. In total, the top ten clones hold around 26% of the sample.

The time point tag for this specimen amounts to: about 28 days (+/-7) after the second vaccine dose. Because spike-specific TCR depth and breadth did not differ between the two schedules, AZD1222 recipients who got a second dose at roughly 4 weeks were pooled with those who got a second dose at roughly 12 weeks. Vaccinee samples came from UK trials COV001 and COV002, including a single-blind randomized controlled phase 2/3 trial of AZD1222 (ChAdOx1 nCoV-19) in healthy adults. Trial participant PBMC samples were collected at day 0 and day 28 after the second dose for TCRbeta chain sequencing. This clone was seen just once. Its recognized antigen is unknown. The sample holds no much larger clone one base away, and base qualities are not on file. For CDR1 and CDR2, the germline V gene (reference sequence) lists SEHNR and FQNEAQ. The CDR3 has 15 amino acids, counting the end cysteine and phenylalanine. The only DNA kept is the CDR3, 45 bases in frame from the first base. V has 3 bases trimmed and J has 2 bases trimmed; junction bases matching no gene number 4.

Sample: peripheral blood, taken 28 days after the second AZD1222 dose. This receptor was identified in an adult who received the AZD1222 COVID-19 vaccine. This sequence uses TRBV7-9 and TRBJ2-3, with TRBD2 matching 8 junction bases. The CDR3 sequence is CASSFTSGPTDTQYF. Here is the DNA: TGTGCCAGCAGCTTTACTAGCGGACCCACAGATACGCAGTATTTT.